This T cell receptor beta chain stems from a study of CD8+ T cells in alopecia areata. Study outcomes and limitations: Patients shared TCRs less clearly than mice did, possibly owing to HLA. Alopecia totalis/universalis scalp especially showed more expanded CD8+ clones than normal scalp. Besides other cells, scalp samples also yield sequences of resident alphabeta T cells from normal skin.

As regards this clone: What it binds is not known.

Losses at the gene ends were 4 bases for V and 5 bases for J; bases not matched to a gene: 14. The CDR3 length is 17 residues. Once RNA had been extracted, it was reverse transcribed into cDNA to act as the sequencing template. Only in-frame clones appear in the TCRdb table, and some are missing; sequencing was by immunoSEQ multiplex PCR. The sample contains almost 250,000 clones, under 70% of which appear only once. Samples from alopecia areata patients were lesional scalp punch biopsies and peripheral blood. V usage is TRBV23-1 and J usage is TRBJ2-1; TRBD2 aligns across 7 bases. TRBV23-1 is annotated as an ORF whose role is uncertain. The source was CD4+ T cells sorted from blood, collected at week 0. The sequence derives from a human donor with alopecia areata. In nucleotides, the CDR3 is TGCGCCAGCAGTCTGAGGACGAAGCGGGGTGGCAACAATGAGCAGTTCTTC. It encodes CASSLRTKRGGNNEQFF.